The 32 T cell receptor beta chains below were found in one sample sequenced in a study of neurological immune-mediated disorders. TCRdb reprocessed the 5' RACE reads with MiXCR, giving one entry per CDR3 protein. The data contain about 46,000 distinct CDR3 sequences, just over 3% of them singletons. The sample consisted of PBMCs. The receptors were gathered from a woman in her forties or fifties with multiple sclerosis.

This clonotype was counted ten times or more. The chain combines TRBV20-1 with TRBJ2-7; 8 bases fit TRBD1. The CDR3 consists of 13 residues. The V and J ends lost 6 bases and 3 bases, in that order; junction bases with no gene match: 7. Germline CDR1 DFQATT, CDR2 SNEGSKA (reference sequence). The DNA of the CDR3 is TGCAGTGCCCCGGACAGGGTTAGCTACGAGCAGTACTTC. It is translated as CSAPDRVSYEQYF.

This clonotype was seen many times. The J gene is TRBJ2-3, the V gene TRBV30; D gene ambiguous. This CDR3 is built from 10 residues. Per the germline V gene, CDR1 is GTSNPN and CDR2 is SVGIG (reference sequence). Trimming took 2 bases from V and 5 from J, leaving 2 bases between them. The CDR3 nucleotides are TGTGCCTGGAGTAGAGATACGCAGTATTTT. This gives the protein CAWSRDTQYF.

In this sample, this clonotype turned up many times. CDR3 loop: CASSPLAGMETQYF. CDR3 coding DNA: TGCGCCAGCAGCCCCCTCGCGGGCATGGAGACCCAGTACTTC. The chain joins TRBV5-1 to TRBJ2-5; TRBD2 is a possible D gene (5 bases). The germline V and J ends were trimmed by 4 bases and 5 bases, with 15 bases remaining between them. This CDR3 is 14 amino acids long. Germline lookup yields CDR1 SGHRS and CDR2 YFSETQ.

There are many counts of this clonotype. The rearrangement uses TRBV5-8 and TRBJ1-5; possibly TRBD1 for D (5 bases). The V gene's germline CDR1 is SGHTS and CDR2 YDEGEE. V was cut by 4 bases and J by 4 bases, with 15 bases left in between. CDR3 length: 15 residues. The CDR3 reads CASSLPLGTNQPQHF. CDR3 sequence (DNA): TGTGCCAGCAGCCTACCATTGGGGACGAATCAGCCCCAGCATTTT.

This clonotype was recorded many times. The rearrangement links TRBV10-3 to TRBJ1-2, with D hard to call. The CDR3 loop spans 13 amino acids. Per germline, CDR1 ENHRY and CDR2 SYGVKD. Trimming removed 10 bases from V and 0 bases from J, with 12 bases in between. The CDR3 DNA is TGTGCCACCGCGGGAAACTCTAACTATGGCTACACCTTC. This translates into CATAGNSNYGYTF.

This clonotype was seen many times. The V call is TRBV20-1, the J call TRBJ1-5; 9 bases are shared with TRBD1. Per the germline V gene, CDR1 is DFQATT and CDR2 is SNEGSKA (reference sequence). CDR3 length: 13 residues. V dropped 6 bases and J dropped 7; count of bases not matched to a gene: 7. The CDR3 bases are TGCAGTGCGCCCGGGACAGGGTTCCAGCCCCAGCATTTT. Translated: CSAPGTGFQPQHF.

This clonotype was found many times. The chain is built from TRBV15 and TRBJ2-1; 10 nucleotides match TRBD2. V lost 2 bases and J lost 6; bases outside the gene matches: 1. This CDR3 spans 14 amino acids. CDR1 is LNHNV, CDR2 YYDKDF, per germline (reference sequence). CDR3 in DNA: TGTGCCACCAGCAGACTAGCGGGAGTCAATGAGCAGTTCTTC. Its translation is CATSRLAGVNEQFF.

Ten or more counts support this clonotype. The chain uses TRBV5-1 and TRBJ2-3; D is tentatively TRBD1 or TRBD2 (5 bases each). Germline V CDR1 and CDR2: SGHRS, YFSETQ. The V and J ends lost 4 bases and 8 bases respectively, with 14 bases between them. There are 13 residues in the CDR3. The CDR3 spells CASSPGAVVTQYF. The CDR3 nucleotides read TGCGCCAGCAGCCCCGGGGCCGTCGTTACGCAGTATTTT.

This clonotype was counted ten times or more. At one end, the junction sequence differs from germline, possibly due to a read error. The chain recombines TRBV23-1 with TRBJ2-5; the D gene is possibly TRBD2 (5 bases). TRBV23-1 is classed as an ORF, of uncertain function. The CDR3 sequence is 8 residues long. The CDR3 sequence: CASSQEGF. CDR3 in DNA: TGCGCCAGCAGTCAAGAGGGCTTC.

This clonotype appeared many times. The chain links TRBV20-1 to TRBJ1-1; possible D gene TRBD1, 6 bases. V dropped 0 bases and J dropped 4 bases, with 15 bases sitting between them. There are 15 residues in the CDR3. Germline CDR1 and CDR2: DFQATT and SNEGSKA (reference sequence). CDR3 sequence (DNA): TGCAGTGCTAGAGATGTAGACAGGAGAGGCACTGAAGCTTTCTTT. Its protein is CSARDVDRRGTEAFF.

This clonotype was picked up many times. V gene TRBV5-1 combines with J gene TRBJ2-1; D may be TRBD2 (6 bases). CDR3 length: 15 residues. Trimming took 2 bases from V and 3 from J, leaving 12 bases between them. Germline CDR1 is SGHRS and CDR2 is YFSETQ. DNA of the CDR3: TGCGCCAGCAGCTTCGGAGGGGTGGGCTACAATGAGCAGTTCTTC. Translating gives CASSFGGVGYNEQFF.

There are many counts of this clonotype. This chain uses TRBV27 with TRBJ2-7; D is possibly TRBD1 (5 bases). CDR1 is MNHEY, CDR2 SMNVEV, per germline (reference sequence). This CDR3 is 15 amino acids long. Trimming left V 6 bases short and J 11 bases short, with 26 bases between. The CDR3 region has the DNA TGTGCCAGCAGAATTCAAGTGGGGCGCAGTCTAAGGGAGTACTTC. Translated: CASRIQVGRSLREYF.

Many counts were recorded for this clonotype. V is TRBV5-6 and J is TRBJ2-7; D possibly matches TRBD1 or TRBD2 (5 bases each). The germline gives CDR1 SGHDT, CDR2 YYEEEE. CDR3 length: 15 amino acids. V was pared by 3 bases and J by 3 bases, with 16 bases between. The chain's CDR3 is CASSSAWGRRYEQYF. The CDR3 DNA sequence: TGTGCCAGCAGCTCCGCATGGGGGAGACGCTACGAGCAGTACTTC. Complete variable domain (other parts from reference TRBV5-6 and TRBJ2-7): DAGVTQSPTHLIKTRGQQVTLRCSPKSGHDTVSWYQQALGQGPQFIFQYYEEEERQRGNFPDRFSGHQFPNYSSELNVNALLLGDSALYLCASSSAWGRRYEQYFGPGTRLTVT.

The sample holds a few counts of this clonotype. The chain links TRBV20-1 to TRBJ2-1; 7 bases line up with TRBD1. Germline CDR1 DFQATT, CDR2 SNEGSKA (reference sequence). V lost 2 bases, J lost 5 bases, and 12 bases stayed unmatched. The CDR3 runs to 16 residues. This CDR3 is CSARNRAGTVNNEQFF. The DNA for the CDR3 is TGCAGTGCTAGAAATCGGGCCGGGACAGTTAACAATGAGCAGTTCTTC.

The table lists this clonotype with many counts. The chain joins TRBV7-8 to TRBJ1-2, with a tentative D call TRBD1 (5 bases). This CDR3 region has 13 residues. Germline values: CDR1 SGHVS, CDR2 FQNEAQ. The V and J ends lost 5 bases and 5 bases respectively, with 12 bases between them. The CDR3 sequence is CASSARGAYGYTF. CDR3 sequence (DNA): TGTGCCAGCAGCGCCCGTGGGGCATATGGCTACACCTTC.

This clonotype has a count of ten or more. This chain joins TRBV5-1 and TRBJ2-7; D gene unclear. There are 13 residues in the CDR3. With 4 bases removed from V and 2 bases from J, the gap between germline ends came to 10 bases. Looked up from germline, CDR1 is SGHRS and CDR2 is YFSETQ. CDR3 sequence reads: CASSQDGPYEQYF. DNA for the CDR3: TGCGCCAGCAGCCAAGACGGACCCTACGAGCAGTACTTC.

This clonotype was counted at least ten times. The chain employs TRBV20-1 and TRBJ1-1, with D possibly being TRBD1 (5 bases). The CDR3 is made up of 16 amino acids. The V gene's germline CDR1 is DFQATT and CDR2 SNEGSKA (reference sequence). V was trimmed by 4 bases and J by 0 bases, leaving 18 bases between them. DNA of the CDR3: TGCAGTGCTAAAACTCCGTTGGCAGGGCTGAACACTGAAGCTTTCTTT. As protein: CSAKTPLAGLNTEAFF.

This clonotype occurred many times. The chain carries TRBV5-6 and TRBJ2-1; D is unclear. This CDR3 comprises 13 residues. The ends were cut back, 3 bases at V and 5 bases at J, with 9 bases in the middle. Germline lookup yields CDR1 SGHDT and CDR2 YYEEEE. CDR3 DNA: TGTGCCAGCAGCTCAGCTATGAACAATGAGCAGTTCTTC. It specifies CASSSAMNNEQFF. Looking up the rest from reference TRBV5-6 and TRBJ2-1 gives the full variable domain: DAGVTQSPTHLIKTRGQQVTLRCSPKSGHDTVSWYQQALGQGPQFIFQYYEEEERQRGNFPDRFSGHQFPNYSSELNVNALLLGDSALYLCASSSAMNNEQFFGPGTRLTVL.

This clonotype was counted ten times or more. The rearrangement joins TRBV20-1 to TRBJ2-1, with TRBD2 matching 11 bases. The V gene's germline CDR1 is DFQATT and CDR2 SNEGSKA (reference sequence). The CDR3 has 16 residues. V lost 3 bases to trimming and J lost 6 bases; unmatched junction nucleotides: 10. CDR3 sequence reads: CSASTSGRGGVNEQFF. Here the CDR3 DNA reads TGCAGTGCTAGTACTAGCGGGAGAGGGGGAGTCAATGAGCAGTTCTTC.

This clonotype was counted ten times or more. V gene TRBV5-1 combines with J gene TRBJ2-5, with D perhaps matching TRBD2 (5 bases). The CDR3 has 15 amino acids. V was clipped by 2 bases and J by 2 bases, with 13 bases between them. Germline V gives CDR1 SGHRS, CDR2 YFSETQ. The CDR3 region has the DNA TGCGCCAGCAGCTTCGTAGGACTGGAGCAAGAGACCCAGTACTTC. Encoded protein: CASSFVGLEQETQYF.

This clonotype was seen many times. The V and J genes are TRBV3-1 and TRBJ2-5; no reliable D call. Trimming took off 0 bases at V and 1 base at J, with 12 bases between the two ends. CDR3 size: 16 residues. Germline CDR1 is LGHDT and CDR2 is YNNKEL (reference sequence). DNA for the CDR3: TGTGCCAGCAGCCAAGATCTGGGGTGGACCCAAGAGACCCAGTACTTC. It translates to CASSQDLGWTQETQYF.

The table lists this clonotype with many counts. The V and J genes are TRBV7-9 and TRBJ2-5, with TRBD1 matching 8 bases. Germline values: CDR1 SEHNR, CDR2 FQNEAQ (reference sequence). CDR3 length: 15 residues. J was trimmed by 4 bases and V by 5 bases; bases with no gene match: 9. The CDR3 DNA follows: TGTGCCAGCAGCGCCCCCCGGACAGGGCTAGAGACCCAGTACTTC. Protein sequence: CASSAPRTGLETQYF.

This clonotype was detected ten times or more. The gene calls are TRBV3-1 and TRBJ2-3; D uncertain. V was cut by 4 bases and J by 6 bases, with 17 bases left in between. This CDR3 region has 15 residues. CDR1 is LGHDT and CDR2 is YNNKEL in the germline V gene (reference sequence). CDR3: CASSRGVEVSDTQYF. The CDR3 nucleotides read TGTGCCAGCAGCCGAGGCGTTGAAGTGTCGGATACGCAGTATTTT.

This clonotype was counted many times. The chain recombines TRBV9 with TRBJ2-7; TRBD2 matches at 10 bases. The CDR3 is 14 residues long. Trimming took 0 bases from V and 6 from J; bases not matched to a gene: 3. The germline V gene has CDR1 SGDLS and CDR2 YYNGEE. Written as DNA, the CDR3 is TGTGCCAGCAGCGTAGGGGGACTAGCGTCCGAGCAGTACTTC. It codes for CASSVGGLASEQYF.

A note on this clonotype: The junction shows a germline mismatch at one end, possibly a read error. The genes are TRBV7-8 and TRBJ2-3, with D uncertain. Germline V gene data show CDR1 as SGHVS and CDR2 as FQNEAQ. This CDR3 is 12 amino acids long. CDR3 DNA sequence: TGTGCCAGCAGCTTAAGCACAGATACGCGGTATTTT. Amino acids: CASSLSTDTRYF.

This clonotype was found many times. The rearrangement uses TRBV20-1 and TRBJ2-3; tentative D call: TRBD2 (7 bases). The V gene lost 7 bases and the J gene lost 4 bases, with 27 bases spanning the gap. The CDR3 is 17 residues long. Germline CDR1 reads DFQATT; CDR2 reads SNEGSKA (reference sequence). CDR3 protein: CSVLPPGGRGSPDTQYF. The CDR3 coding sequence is TGCAGTGTCCTTCCACCCGGGGGGCGGGGGTCCCCAGATACGCAGTATTTT.

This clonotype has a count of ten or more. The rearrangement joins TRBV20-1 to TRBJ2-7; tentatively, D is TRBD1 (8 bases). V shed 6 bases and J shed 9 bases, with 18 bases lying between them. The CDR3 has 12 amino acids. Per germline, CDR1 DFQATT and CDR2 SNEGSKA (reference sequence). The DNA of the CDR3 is TGCAGTGCCCAGGGGGCGGGGGCACGGCAGTACGTC. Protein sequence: CSAQGAGARQYV.

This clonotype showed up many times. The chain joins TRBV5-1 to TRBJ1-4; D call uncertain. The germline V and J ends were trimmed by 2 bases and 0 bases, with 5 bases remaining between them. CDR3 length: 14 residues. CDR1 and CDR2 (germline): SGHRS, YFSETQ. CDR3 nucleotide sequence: TGCGCCAGCAGCTTCGGGACAACTAATGAAAAACTGTTTTTT. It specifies CASSFGTTNEKLFF. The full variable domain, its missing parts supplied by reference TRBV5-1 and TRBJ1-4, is KAGVTQTPRYLIKTRGQQVTLSCSPISGHRSVSWYQQTPGQGLQFLFEYFSETQRNKGNFPGRFSGRQFSNSRSEMNVSTLELGDSALYLCASSFGTTNEKLFFGSGTQLSVL.

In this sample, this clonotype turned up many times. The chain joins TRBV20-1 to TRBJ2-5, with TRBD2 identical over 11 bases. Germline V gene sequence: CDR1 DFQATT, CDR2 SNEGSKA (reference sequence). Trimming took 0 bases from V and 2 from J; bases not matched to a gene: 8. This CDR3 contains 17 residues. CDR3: CSARDPIAGGGQETQYF. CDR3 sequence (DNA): TGCAGTGCTAGAGATCCAATAGCGGGAGGGGGTCAAGAGACCCAGTACTTC.

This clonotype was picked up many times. CDR3 sequence (DNA): TGCAGTGCTGGGACAGGGCCCACAGATACGCAGTATTTT. It codes for CSAGTGPTDTQYF. This chain connects TRBV20-1 to TRBJ2-3; 9 nucleotides match TRBD1. Trimming cost V 5 bases and J 2 bases; bases outside gene matches: 2. This CDR3 comprises 13 residues. Germline CDR1 and CDR2: DFQATT and SNEGSKA (reference sequence).

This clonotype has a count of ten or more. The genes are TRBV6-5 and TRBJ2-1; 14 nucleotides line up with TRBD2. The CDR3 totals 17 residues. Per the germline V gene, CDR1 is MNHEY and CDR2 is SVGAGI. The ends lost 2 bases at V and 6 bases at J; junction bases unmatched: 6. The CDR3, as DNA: TGTGCCAGCAGTTACCGACTAGCGGGAGGGAGGGGCAATGAGCAGTTCTTC. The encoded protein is CASSYRLAGGRGNEQFF.

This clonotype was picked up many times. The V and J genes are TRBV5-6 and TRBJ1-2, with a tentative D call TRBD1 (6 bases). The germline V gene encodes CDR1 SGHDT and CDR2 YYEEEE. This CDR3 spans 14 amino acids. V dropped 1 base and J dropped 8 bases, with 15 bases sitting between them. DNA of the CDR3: TGTGCCAGCAGCTTGTACAGGGATTCGGTGGGCTACACCTTC. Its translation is CASSLYRDSVGYTF. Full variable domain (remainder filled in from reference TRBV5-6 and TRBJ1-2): DAGVTQSPTHLIKTRGQQVTLRCSPKSGHDTVSWYQQALGQGPQFIFQYYEEEERQRGNFPDRFSGHQFPNYSSELNVNALLLGDSALYLCASSLYRDSVGYTFGSGTRLTVV.